This entry concerns a single T cell receptor (beta chain). Its cognate antigen is unknown. The data stem from a study of T cell responses to AZD1222 COVID-19 vaccine. Here immunoSEQ multiplex PCR was the method, and the copy in TCRdb shows in-frame clones only, minus some. This table holds about 150,000 clones, around 89% found once. Points from the study as a whole: Close to half of all spike-specific TCRs reportedly target regions of the variants that are unmutated.

The ends were cut back, 5 bases at V and 0 bases at J, with 10 bases in the middle. Per germline, CDR1 SGHNT and CDR2 YENEEA. The CDR3 has 14 amino acids. This chain uses TRBV11-3 with TRBJ1-1; D gene ambiguous. The TCR sequence derives from an adult in good health. The sample was peripheral blood, taken on day 0 of AZD1222 vaccination. DNA of the CDR3: TGTGCCAGCAGCCCCTTTTCCCTGAACACTGAAGCTTTCTTT. Translated: CASSPFSLNTEAFF. The variable domain in full, completed from reference TRBV11-3 and TRBJ1-1, reads EAGVVQSPRYKIIEKKQPVAFWCNPISGHNTLYWYLQNLGQGPELLIRYENEEAVDDSQLPKDRFSAERLKGVDSTLKIQPAELGDSAVYLCASSPFSLNTEAFFGQGTRLTVV.